This is a list of T cell receptor beta chains from one sample in a study of T cells in localized non-small cell lung cancer. The repertoire was sequenced with immunoSEQ multiplex PCR; TCRdb's copy has only in-frame clones and lacks some. This sample has 90,000 to 95,000 clones, with roughly 87% found just once. This sample comprised peripheral blood, obtained before any cancer treatment. All receptors come from a man aged 35 to 69 with stage I squamous cell lung carcinoma. Both conserved end residues are part of each CDR3. A D gene is named only where the DNA matches it firmly. Expanded clones are given a class, and other clones once, few, many or no size at all.

abundance: NA
j_gene: TRBJ1-2
d_gene: NA
v_gene: TRBV28
CDR3aa: CASSFSSQGPYGYTF
CDR3nt: TGTGCCAGCAGTTTTTCGTCGCAGGGACCCTATGGCTACACCTTC

abundance: NA
j_gene: TRBJ1-3
d_gene: NA
v_gene: TRBV6-5
CDR3aa: CASSYSPGRLGNTIYF
CDR3nt: TGTGCCAGCAGTTACTCACCGGGCCGACTGGGAAACACCATATATTTT

abundance: NA
j_gene: TRBJ1-1
d_gene: TRBD1
v_gene: TRBV4-1
CDR3aa: CASSQDINRGAGGTEAFF
CDR3nt: TGCGCCAGCAGCCAAGATATAAATAGAGGGGCAGGGGGGACTGAAGCTTTCTTT

abundance: NA
j_gene: TRBJ2-3
d_gene: NA
v_gene: TRBV5-1
CDR3aa: CASSLAGVGTDTQYF
CDR3nt: TGCGCCAGCAGCTTGGCAGGGGTTGGCACAGATACGCAGTATTTT

abundance: NA
j_gene: TRBJ2-3
d_gene: NA
v_gene: TRBV7-9
CDR3aa: CASSPRVTDTQYF
CDR3nt: TGTGCCAGCAGCCCGAGGGTCACAGATACGCAGTATTTT

abundance: NA
j_gene: TRBJ1-5
d_gene: NA
v_gene: TRBV27
CDR3aa: CASSSEEPGRNQPQHF
CDR3nt: TGTGCCAGCAGTTCGGAAGAACCGGGACGGAATCAGCCCCAGCATTTT

abundance: NA
j_gene: TRBJ1-2
d_gene: NA
v_gene: TRBV7-2
CDR3aa: CASSLGRQTNYGYTF
CDR3nt: TGTGCCAGCAGCTTAGGGCGACAGACTAACTATGGCTACACCTTC

abundance: NA
j_gene: TRBJ1-6
d_gene: NA
v_gene: TRBV4-2
CDR3aa: CASSQDSGGRRAPLHF
CDR3nt: TGTGCCAGCAGCCAAGATAGCGGGGGGCGCCGGGCACCCCTCCACTTT

abundance: NA
j_gene: TRBJ1-1
d_gene: TRBD1
v_gene: TRBV9
CDR3aa: CASSVGGTVNTEAFF
CDR3nt: TGTGCCAGCAGCGTAGGGGGGACAGTTAACACTGAAGCTTTCTTT

abundance: NA
j_gene: TRBJ1-2
d_gene: NA
v_gene: TRBV11-1
CDR3aa: CASSFGTRESLGGYTF
CDR3nt: TGTGCCAGCAGCTTCGGGACGCGGGAGAGTTTAGGTGGCTACACCTTC

abundance: NA
j_gene: TRBJ2-1
d_gene: NA
v_gene: TRBV5-8
CDR3aa: CASSATAGKGTYNEQFF
CDR3nt: TGTGCCAGCAGCGCCACGGCAGGGAAGGGGACCTACAATGAGCAGTTCTTC

abundance: NA
j_gene: TRBJ2-1
d_gene: TRBD1
v_gene: TRBV5-1
CDR3aa: CASDSGTGANEQFF
CDR3nt: TGCGCTAGTGATTCCGGGACAGGGGCCAATGAGCAGTTCTTC

abundance: once
j_gene: TRBJ2-7
d_gene: NA
v_gene: TRBV10-3
CDR3aa: CAISVGRQGYEQYF
CDR3nt: TGTGCCATCAGTGTAGGGCGTCAGGGCTACGAGCAGTACTTC

abundance: NA
j_gene: TRBJ2-3
d_gene: TRBD1
v_gene: TRBV5-1
CDR3aa: CASSLQGSGTDTQYF
CDR3nt: TGCGCCAGCAGCCTACAGGGGTCTGGCACAGATACGCAGTATTTT

abundance: once
j_gene: TRBJ1-2
d_gene: TRBD1
v_gene: TRBV4-1
CDR3aa: CASSHPRTGTPYGYTF
CDR3nt: TGCGCCAGCAGCCACCCCCGGACAGGAACCCCCTATGGCTACACCTTC

abundance: NA
j_gene: TRBJ1-2
d_gene: NA
v_gene: TRBV29-1
CDR3aa: CSVGHTNYGYTF
CDR3nt: TGCAGCGTTGGACACACCAACTATGGCTACACCTTC

abundance: NA
j_gene: TRBJ2-1
d_gene: NA
v_gene: TRBV6-6
CDR3aa: CASRPGTSDYNEQFF
CDR3nt: TGTGCCAGTAGGCCGGGGACCTCAGATTACAATGAGCAGTTCTTC

abundance: NA
j_gene: TRBJ1-2
d_gene: NA
v_gene: TRBV5-6
CDR3aa: CASSLRGGANYGYTF
CDR3nt: TGTGCCAGCAGCTTGAGGGGCGGAGCAAACTATGGCTACACCTTC

abundance: NA
j_gene: TRBJ2-1
d_gene: NA
v_gene: TRBV5-1
CDR3aa: CASSLQYNEQFF
CDR3nt: TGCGCCAGCAGCCTTCAATACAATGAGCAGTTCTTC

abundance: NA
j_gene: TRBJ2-5
d_gene: TRBD2
v_gene: TRBV4-2
CDR3aa: CASTRWIAGGTQETQYF
CDR3nt: TGTGCCAGCACACGCTGGATAGCGGGGGGGACACAAGAGACCCAGTACTTC

abundance: NA
j_gene: TRBJ1-5
d_gene: NA
v_gene: TRBV19
CDR3aa: CATRDTTNQPQHF
CDR3nt: TGTGCCACCAGGGACACTACCAATCAGCCCCAGCATTTT

abundance: NA
j_gene: TRBJ1-2
d_gene: TRBD1
v_gene: TRBV18
CDR3aa: CASSPPGTGNYGYTF
CDR3nt: TGTGCCAGCTCACCACCCGGGACAGGGAACTATGGCTACACCTTC

abundance: once
j_gene: TRBJ2-3
d_gene: TRBD1
v_gene: TRBV4-2
CDR3aa: CASSQGQGVSTDTQYF
CDR3nt: TGTGCCAGCAGCCAAGGACAGGGGGTCTCCACAGATACGCAGTATTTT

abundance: NA
j_gene: TRBJ2-5
d_gene: NA
v_gene: TRBV7-2
CDR3aa: CASSLQPGPQETQYF
CDR3nt: TGTGCCAGCAGCTTACAACCGGGACCCCAAGAGACCCAGTACTTC

abundance: few
j_gene: TRBJ1-1
d_gene: NA
v_gene: TRBV19
CDR3aa: CASRGDTEAFF
CDR3nt: TGTGCCAGTAGAGGGGACACTGAAGCTTTCTTT

abundance: NA
j_gene: TRBJ2-7
d_gene: NA
v_gene: TRBV7-9
CDR3aa: CASSSLPWAADDEQYF
CDR3nt: TGTGCCAGCAGCTCCCTGCCATGGGCTGCGGACGACGAGCAGTACTTC

abundance: once
j_gene: TRBJ1-2
d_gene: NA
v_gene: TRBV28
CDR3aa: CASGAQGGYGYTF
CDR3nt: TGTGCCAGCGGGGCACAGGGCGGCTATGGCTACACCTTC

abundance: NA
j_gene: TRBJ2-3
d_gene: NA
v_gene: TRBV27
CDR3aa: CASSLEGVGGGGTDTQYF
CDR3nt: TGTGCCAGCAGCCTCGAGGGGGTTGGCGGGGGTGGGACAGATACGCAGTATTTT

abundance: NA
j_gene: TRBJ2-5
d_gene: TRBD1
v_gene: TRBV27
CDR3aa: CASGRTGETQYF
CDR3nt: TGTGCCAGCGGTCGGACAGGAGAGACCCAGTACTTC

abundance: NA
j_gene: TRBJ2-2
d_gene: TRBD2
v_gene: TRBV7-2
CDR3aa: CASSPPGLAGGRTGELFF
CDR3nt: TGTGCCAGCAGCCCCCCGGGACTAGCGGGGGGTAGGACCGGGGAGCTGTTTTTT

abundance: NA
j_gene: TRBJ2-1
d_gene: TRBD2
v_gene: TRBV4-2
CDR3aa: CASSQIGRVSYNEQFF
CDR3nt: TGTGCCAGCAGCCAGATTGGGAGGGTCTCCTACAATGAGCAGTTCTTC

abundance: once
j_gene: TRBJ2-5
d_gene: NA
v_gene: TRBV10-3
CDR3aa: CAISVAVQETQYF
CDR3nt: TGTGCCATCAGTGTGGCAGTTCAAGAGACCCAGTACTTC

abundance: NA
j_gene: TRBJ2-5
d_gene: TRBD1
v_gene: TRBV4-1
CDR3aa: CASSQDPHRQGANTETQYF
CDR3nt: TGCGCCAGCAGCCAAGACCCTCACCGACAGGGGGCAAATACGGAGACCCAGTACTTC

abundance: once
j_gene: TRBJ2-7
d_gene: NA
v_gene: TRBV6-5
CDR3aa: CASSLMTGNEQYF
CDR3nt: TGTGCCAGCAGCCTCATGACAGGCAACGAGCAGTACTTC

abundance: NA
j_gene: TRBJ1-2
d_gene: TRBD1
v_gene: TRBV5-1
CDR3aa: CASSPDGQGSTF
CDR3nt: TGCGCCAGCAGCCCCGACGGACAGGGCAGTACCTTC

abundance: NA
j_gene: TRBJ1-1
d_gene: NA
v_gene: TRBV4-1
CDR3aa: CASSQRSGGSVVNTEAFF
CDR3nt: TGCGCCAGCAGCCAAAGATCGGGGGGCTCCGTGGTGAACACTGAAGCTTTCTTT

abundance: NA
j_gene: TRBJ2-7
d_gene: NA
v_gene: TRBV4-1
CDR3aa: CASSQTETIYEQYF
CDR3nt: TGCGCCAGCAGCCAGACAGAGACAATCTACGAGCAGTACTTC

abundance: NA
j_gene: TRBJ2-2
d_gene: TRBD1
v_gene: TRBV18
CDR3aa: CASSRDRGLGELFF
CDR3nt: TGTGCCAGCTCACGGGACAGGGGCCTCGGGGAGCTGTTTTTT

abundance: few
j_gene: TRBJ1-2
d_gene: NA
v_gene: TRBV30
CDR3aa: CAWSVRNYGYTF
CDR3nt: TGTGCCTGGAGTGTACGAAACTATGGCTACACCTTC

abundance: NA
j_gene: TRBJ1-5
d_gene: NA
v_gene: TRBV4-1
CDR3aa: CASSQEAGGRRGNQPQHF
CDR3nt: TGCGCCAGCAGCCAAGAAGCGGGGGGCAGGCGGGGCAATCAGCCCCAGCATTTT

abundance: NA
j_gene: TRBJ2-6
d_gene: NA
v_gene: TRBV16
CDR3aa: CASSQSGTGANVLTF
CDR3nt: TGTGCCAGCAGCCAATCAGGGACTGGGGCCAACGTCCTGACTTTC

abundance: NA
j_gene: TRBJ2-3
d_gene: TRBD1
v_gene: TRBV28
CDR3aa: CASSLPNRGLGDTQYF
CDR3nt: TGTGCCAGCAGTTTACCGAACAGGGGCCTGGGAGATACGCAGTATTTT

abundance: NA
j_gene: TRBJ1-3
d_gene: TRBD1
v_gene: TRBV28
CDR3aa: CASTLSPARGSSGNTIYF
CDR3nt: TGTGCCAGCACCCTTTCTCCCGCCAGGGGGAGCTCTGGAAACACCATATATTTT

abundance: NA
j_gene: TRBJ2-1
d_gene: NA
v_gene: TRBV2
CDR3aa: CASSRNAENEQFF
CDR3nt: TGTGCCAGCAGTCGGAATGCCGAAAATGAGCAGTTCTTC

abundance: NA
j_gene: TRBJ1-1
d_gene: TRBD1
v_gene: TRBV19
CDR3aa: CASTLRTGQINTEAFF
CDR3nt: TGTGCCAGTACCCTAAGGACAGGGCAAATTAACACTGAAGCTTTCTTT

abundance: once
j_gene: TRBJ1-1
d_gene: NA
v_gene: TRBV27
CDR3aa: CASSAAYRAGEAFF
CDR3nt: TGTGCCAGCAGTGCAGCATACAGGGCTGGTGAAGCTTTCTTT

abundance: NA
j_gene: TRBJ1-1
d_gene: NA
v_gene: TRBV7-2
CDR3aa: CASSLPRTGSMNTEAFF
CDR3nt: TGTGCCAGCAGCTTACCTCGGACGGGTAGTATGAACACTGAAGCTTTCTTT

abundance: NA
j_gene: TRBJ1-4
d_gene: NA
v_gene: TRBV5-1
CDR3aa: CASSLGRLTNEKLFF
CDR3nt: TGCGCCAGCAGCTTGGGTAGGCTAACTAATGAAAAACTGTTTTTT

abundance: NA
j_gene: TRBJ2-1
d_gene: TRBD2
v_gene: TRBV9
CDR3aa: CASSTPGASGGGEQFF
CDR3nt: TGTGCCAGCAGCACCCCGGGAGCTAGCGGGGGAGGTGAGCAGTTCTTC

abundance: few
j_gene: TRBJ1-4
d_gene: NA
v_gene: TRBV6-5
CDR3aa: CASSLGSNEKLFF
CDR3nt: TGTGCCAGCAGCCTGGGCTCTAATGAAAAACTGTTTTTT

abundance: NA
j_gene: TRBJ1-5
d_gene: NA
v_gene: TRBV5-1
CDR3aa: CASRAGVGNQPQHF
CDR3nt: TGCGCCAGCAGGGCAGGGGTGGGCAATCAGCCCCAGCATTTT